A single sample is the source of the 4 T cell receptor beta chains below, sequenced in a study of blood T cell repertoires in COVID-19. Assay used: immunoSEQ multiplex PCR; TCRdb lists only in-frame clones, some missing. Of about 150,000 clones in the sample, 79% are singletons; the top ten hold over 6.5%. The source material was peripheral blood. These receptors all stem from a man in his forties or fifties with active or convalescent COVID-19.

This sequence joins TRBV7-9 and TRBJ2-7, with D perhaps TRBD2 (5 bases). CDR3 size: 14 residues. Germline V gives CDR1 SEHNR, CDR2 FQNEAQ (reference sequence). The germline V and J ends were trimmed by 7 bases and 0 bases, with 13 bases remaining between them. The CDR3 sequence: CASTRGLSSYEQYF. CDR3 nucleotides: TGTGCCAGCACCCGGGGTCTCAGCTCCTACGAGCAGTACTTC.

This chain links TRBV4-2 with TRBJ1-5; TRBD1 matches 8 bases. CDR1 is LGHNA and CDR2 is YNFKEQ in the germline V gene. CDR3 size: 16 residues. Unmatched junction bases numbered 4, after V lost 1 base and J lost 2 bases. CDR3 amino acids: CASSQVDREGNQPQHF. DNA for the CDR3: TGTGCCAGCAGCCAAGTGGACAGGGAGGGCAATCAGCCCCAGCATTTT.

The chain links TRBV12-2 to TRBJ2-7; TRBD2, as called in the table, went unchecked against the DNA. TRBV12-2 is recorded as a pseudogene. The CDR3 is made up of 21 amino acids. The CDR3, as DNA: TGTGCAAGTCGCCCCCGGGGGACAGTTCAAGCGTCCGGGACTAGCCCCTACGAGCAGTACTTC. Protein: CASRPRGTVQASGTSPYEQYF.

This clone appeared a few times. The gene calls are TRBV21-1 and TRBJ1-1. TRBV21-1 is given as a pseudogene. This CDR3 contains 14 residues. CDR3 amino acids: CASSKAGGCTEAFF. The CDR3 bases are TGTGCCAGCAGCAAAGCCGGGGGTTGCACTGAAGCTTTCTTT.